The 4 T cell receptor beta chains in this list originate from one sample, sequenced in a study of blood T cell repertoires in COVID-19. TCRdb keeps only in-frame clones here, not all; method: immunoSEQ multiplex PCR. In the table there are 250,000 or so clones, about nine tenths of which are singletons. Source material: peripheral blood. The receptors here all came from an older woman with acute or convalescent COVID-19.

The V gene is TRBV28, the J gene TRBJ2-3, with 9 bases fitting TRBD1. Germline-derived CDR1 and CDR2 are MDHEN and SYDVKM. Losses at the gene ends were 6 bases for V and 1 base for J; bases not matched to a gene: 5. This CDR3 has 15 residues. The CDR3 nucleotides read TGTGCCAGCAGGTCACAGGGGGCTGGCACAGATACGCAGTATTTT. Encoded protein: CASRSQGAGTDTQYF.

V is TRBV10-2 and J is TRBJ2-2, with 9 bases aligning to TRBD2. CDR3 length equals 16 residues. Germline CDR1 and CDR2: WSHSY and SAAADI. The trim removed 6 bases at V and 1 base at J, leaving 6 bases unmatched. The CDR3 DNA is TGCGCCAGCAGGCGGGAGGGCCTAGGGAACACCGGGGAGCTGTTTTTT. This sequence encodes CASRREGLGNTGELFF.

The chain combines TRBV11-3 with TRBJ2-5; 11 positions agree with TRBD2. Germline V lookup: CDR1 SGHNT, CDR2 YENEEA. V dropped 2 bases and J dropped 5; count of bases not matched to a gene: 4. There are 15 residues in the CDR3. CDR3 residues: CASSLSSSGGETQYF. DNA of the CDR3: TGTGCCAGCAGCTTATCATCTAGCGGGGGGGAGACCCAGTACTTC.

The chain couples TRBV28 to TRBJ2-7, with 12 bases lining up with TRBD2. This CDR3 contains 15 residues. Germline V gene lookup returns CDR1 MDHEN and CDR2 SYDVKM. The V and J ends lost 6 bases and 2 bases, in that order; junction bases with no gene match: 5. The CDR3 region has the DNA TGTGCCAGCAGACCCGGACTAGCGGGGCCCTACGAGCAGTACTTC. Translating gives CASRPGLAGPYEQYF.